These 19 T cell receptor beta chains came from one sample sequenced in a study of OX40 agonist ivuxolimab in advanced cancers. Using immunoSEQ multiplex PCR, the repertoire was profiled, and TCRdb retains in-frame clones only, with some absent. There are tens of thousands of clones in the sample; approximately 90% occur only once, and 58% lies in the top ten. Here the sequenced sample was CD4+ or CD8+ T cells sorted from blood, taken in a trial of the OX40 agonist ivuxolimab. These receptor sequences come from an adult with an advanced solid tumor such as melanoma, head and neck, liver or kidney cancer.

This rearrangement joins TRBV2 to TRBJ1-2, with 8 bases aligning to TRBD1. Germline CDR1 and CDR2: SNHLY and FYNNEI. The CDR3 covers 17 residues. V lost 4 bases and J lost 3; bases outside the gene matches: 13. CDR3 coding DNA: TGTGCCAGCAGTGTTACCCGGACAGGGTTCGAGGACTATGGCTACACCTTC. It specifies CASSVTRTGFEDYGYTF.

The chain recombines TRBV6-5 with TRBJ1-3; D unresolved. V shed 6 bases and J shed 4 bases, with 13 bases lying between them. The CDR3 sequence is 14 residues long. Germline-derived CDR1 and CDR2 are MNHEY and SVGAGI. CDR3 amino acids: CASRPWGRGNTIYF. The CDR3 DNA reads as TGTGCCAGCAGACCCTGGGGAAGGGGAAACACCATATATTTT.

J is TRBJ2-7 and V is TRBV10-1; 8 bases map to TRBD2. Germline CDR1 reads WNHNN; CDR2 reads SYGVQD (reference sequence). The CDR3 runs to 14 residues. V shed 6 bases, J shed 4 bases, and the junction held 8 bases outside the gene matches. As DNA, the CDR3 is TGCGCCAGCAGCGGTAGCGGGGATCCGTACGAGCAGTACTTC. Protein sequence: CASSGSGDPYEQYF.

The chain employs TRBV27 and TRBJ1-2; D is unresolved. V was clipped by 4 bases and J by 0 bases, with 6 bases between them. CDR1 MNHEY and CDR2 SMNVEV come from the germline V gene (reference sequence). The CDR3 runs to 13 residues. CDR3 DNA sequence: TGTGCCAGCAGTTACGGAGCTAACTATGGCTACACCTTC. Translation: CASSYGANYGYTF.

The chain has TRBV7-9 and TRBJ2-7; 8 bases match TRBD2. Germline V lookup: CDR1 SEHNR, CDR2 FQNEAQ (reference sequence). This CDR3 has 14 residues. Trimming at V came to 5 bases and at J to 7 bases, leaving 10 bases not matched to a gene. CDR3 DNA sequence: TGTGCCAGCAGCCCCGGGGGGGGTTCTACGGAGCAGTACTTC. This translates into CASSPGGGSTEQYF.

The table lists this clone with a few counts. The V gene is TRBV4-2, the J gene TRBJ1-1; 9 bases line up with TRBD1. The CDR3 covers 14 residues. The junction had 7 bases not matched to a gene; V was cut back by 5 bases and J by 6 bases. In germline, CDR1 is LGHNA, CDR2 YNFKEQ. The CDR3: CASSSGTGFPEAFF. For the CDR3, the DNA is TGTGCCAGCAGCTCCGGGACAGGGTTCCCTGAAGCTTTCTTT.

V gene TRBV6-4 combines with J gene TRBJ2-1; D ambiguous. Trimming stripped 0 bases from V and 6 bases from J, with 3 bases between. CDR3 length equals 12 residues. Germline CDR1 and CDR2: MRHNA and SNTAGT. The chain's CDR3 is CASSDSGNEQFF. The CDR3 nucleotides are TGTGCCAGCAGTGACTCTGGCAATGAGCAGTTCTTC.

J is TRBJ1-1 and V is TRBV19; D is perhaps TRBD1 (5 bases). V lost 3 bases, J lost 1 base, and 12 bases lay in between. Germline V gene sequence: CDR1 LNHDA, CDR2 SQIVND (reference sequence). The CDR3 is 15 residues long. The CDR3 bases are TGTGCCAGTAGTATTCTTGCAGGGACGAACACTGAAGCTTTCTTT. Translation: CASSILAGTNTEAFF.

This chain's CDR3 is CASKRQGIRENSPLHF. CDR3 bases: TGTGCCAGCAAGAGACAGGGGATCCGGGAAAATTCACCCCTCCACTTT. This chain links TRBV2 with TRBJ1-6; 8 bases fit TRBD1. Germline V CDR1 and CDR2: SNHLY, FYNNEI. Losses at the gene ends were 7 bases for V and 7 bases for J; bases not matched to a gene: 12. The CDR3 spans 16 residues. Full variable domain (outside the CDR3, taken from reference TRBV2 and TRBJ1-6): EPEVTQTPSHQVTQMGQEVILRCVPISNHLYFYWYRQILGQKVEFLVSFYNNEISEKSEIFDDQFSVERPDGSNFTLKIRSTKLEDSAMYFCASKRQGIRENSPLHFGNGTRLTVT.

The rearrangement joins TRBV7-8 to TRBJ1-5; no definite D call. V shed 3 bases and J shed 3 bases, with 9 bases lying between them. The CDR3 covers 14 residues. Germline V gene data show CDR1 as SGHVS and CDR2 as FQNEAQ. CDR3 sequence: CASSFGRVNQPQHF. Here the CDR3 DNA reads TGTGCCAGCAGCTTTGGACGGGTCAATCAGCCCCAGCATTTT.

This chain links TRBV19 with TRBJ1-2, with a possible D match to TRBD1 (6 bases). Trimming stripped 5 bases from V and 6 bases from J, with 16 bases between. This CDR3 has 14 residues. Germline-derived CDR1 and CDR2 are LNHDA and SQIVND (reference sequence). CDR3 loop: CASSAYTGSNGYTF. CDR3 coding DNA: TGTGCCAGTAGTGCCTACACAGGGTCGAATGGCTACACCTTC.

This clone is categorized as medium-sized. The chain combines TRBV7-9 with TRBJ1-1; D unresolved. This CDR3 region has 12 residues. Trimming left V 4 bases short and J 5 bases short, with 8 bases between. Germline V CDR1 and CDR2: SEHNR, FQNEAQ (reference sequence). CDR3 loop: CASSSLGTEAFF. CDR3 sequence (DNA): TGTGCCAGCAGCTCGTTGGGGACTGAAGCTTTCTTT.

The rearrangement uses TRBV6-5 and TRBJ1-1, with D hard to call. The CDR3 spans 13 residues. Trimming took 2 bases from V and 5 from J, leaving 9 bases between them. Germline V gene lookup returns CDR1 MNHEY and CDR2 SVGAGI. CDR3 coding DNA: TGTGCCAGCAGTTACGATGAAGGGACTGAAGCTTTCTTT. It is translated as CASSYDEGTEAFF.

This clone was counted only a few times. J is TRBJ2-7 and V is TRBV10-3; D not certain. The V gene lost 0 bases and the J gene lost 3 bases, with 12 bases spanning the gap. CDR1 is ENHRY and CDR2 is SYGVKD in the germline V gene. The CDR3 is 15 amino acids. CDR3 residues: CAISESNSASYEQYF. CDR3 bases: TGTGCCATCAGTGAGTCGAATTCAGCCAGCTACGAGCAGTACTTC.

The chain joins TRBV7-9 to TRBJ2-1; 7 bases are a match to TRBD2. V lost 5 bases to trimming and J lost 8 bases; unmatched junction nucleotides: 3. CDR3 size: 12 residues. Germline V gene sequence: CDR1 SEHNR, CDR2 FQNEAQ (reference sequence). The CDR3 reads CASSPGRDEQFF. The CDR3 nucleotides are TGTGCCAGCAGCCCAGGGAGGGATGAGCAGTTCTTC. The full variable domain, rest sourced from reference TRBV7-9 and TRBJ2-1, is DTGVSQNPRHKITKRGQNVTFRCDPISEHNRLYWYRQTLGQGPEFLTYFQNEAQLEKSRLLSDRFSAERPKGSFSTLEIQRTEQGDSAMYLCASSPGRDEQFFGPGTRLTVL.

The DNA for the CDR3 is TGTGCCAGCAGCTTAGTGGGGGGGCCATCAGATACGCAGTATTTT. Protein sequence: CASSLVGGPSDTQYF. The V gene is TRBV7-2, the J gene TRBJ2-3; D perhaps matches TRBD2 (7 bases). Germline lookup yields CDR1 SGHTA and CDR2 FQGNSA. CDR3 size: 15 residues. Trimming cost V 1 base and J 4 bases, with 12 bases left between them.

CDR3 amino acids: CAWSVGGFETQYF. CDR3 sequence (DNA): TGTGCCTGGAGTGTCGGGGGATTTGAGACCCAGTACTTC. The genes are TRBV30 and TRBJ2-5, with D possibly being TRBD2 (6 bases). This CDR3 spans 13 amino acids. CDR1 is GTSNPN, CDR2 SVGIG, per germline (reference sequence). V lost 0 bases to trimming and J lost 5 bases, with 10 bases between them.

V is TRBV6-6 and J is TRBJ1-1; no reliable D call. The germline V and J ends were trimmed by 1 base and 1 base, with 4 bases remaining between them. This CDR3 is built from 13 residues. CDR1 and CDR2 from the germline V gene are MNHNY and SVGAGI (reference sequence). The CDR3 DNA is TGTGCCAGCAGTTACTGGGAGAACACTGAAGCTTTCTTT. Encoded protein: CASSYWENTEAFF.

The chain has TRBV5-6 and TRBJ1-3, with TRBD1 identical over 9 bases. Trimming removed 4 bases from V and 5 bases from J; junction bases left unmatched: 4. Germline assignment: CDR1 SGHDT and CDR2 YYEEEE. The CDR3 length is 14 residues. As DNA, the CDR3 is TGTGCCAGCAGCCCGGGACAGGGACGAAACACCATATATTTT. Amino acids: CASSPGQGRNTIYF. The full variable domain, rest sourced from reference TRBV5-6 and TRBJ1-3, is DAGVTQSPTHLIKTRGQQVTLRCSPKSGHDTVSWYQQALGQGPQFIFQYYEEEERQRGNFPDRFSGHQFPNYSSELNVNALLLGDSALYLCASSPGQGRNTIYFGEGSWLTVV.